Listed below are T cell receptor beta chains from one sample, sequenced in a study of cytotoxic CD8 clonotypes in ibrutinib-treated CLL. The data were produced by immunoSEQ multiplex PCR, yet TCRdb's version contains in-frame clones alone and is incomplete. The data show some 65,000 clones, approximately 62% seen once. The sample consisted of PBMCs, taken after 12 months of ibrutinib treatment. These receptors were collected from a human donor with chronic lymphocytic leukemia. The CDR3 runs from the conserved cysteine through the conserved F or W. D genes are given only for firm matches. Some rows have no size entry. The others give once, few or many, or a class for an expanded clone.

>TRBD2|TRBV28|once|TRBJ2-7
CASSFSGSGSYEQYF
TGTGCCAGCAGTTTTAGTGGTAGCGGGAGTTACGAGCAGTACTTC
>TRBD2|TRBV2|-|TRBJ2-7
CASSDVVAGIQYF
TGTGCCAGCAGTGATGTGGTAGCGGGGATACAGTACTTC
>-|TRBV4-2|-|TRBJ2-1
CASSQGVGNEQFF
TGTGCCAGCAGCCAAGGGGTAGGCAATGAGCAGTTCTTC
>-|TRBV2|-|TRBJ2-1
CASSDPSAASYNEQFF
TGTGCCAGCAGTGATCCTAGCGCCGCCTCCTACAATGAGCAGTTCTTC
>-|TRBV2|-|TRBJ1-5
CASSGQHHQPQHF
TGTGCCAGCAGCGGACAGCACCATCAGCCCCAGCATTTT
>-|TRBV7-2|once|TRBJ2-5
CASSLFGGNQETQYF
TGTGCCAGCAGCTTATTTGGCGGGAACCAAGAGACCCAGTACTTC
>-|TRBV5-4|few|TRBJ2-2
CASSPPNTGELFF
TGTGCCAGCAGCCCCCCCAACACCGGGGAGCTGTTTTTT
>-|TRBV2|-|TRBJ2-1
CASSTDGYNEQFF
TGTGCCAGCAGTACGGACGGCTACAATGAGCAGTTCTTC
>TRBD1|TRBV5-1|-|TRBJ1-2
CASSEETGRSRGYTF
TGCGCCAGCAGCGAGGAGACAGGGCGATCGCGTGGCTACACCTTC
>TRBD2|TRBV27|once|TRBJ2-7
CASSLLAGGPPAYEQYF
TGTGCCAGCAGTTTATTAGCGGGAGGGCCTCCGGCCTACGAGCAGTACTTC
>TRBD1|TRBV28|-|TRBJ2-3
CASNPWGGQATLSSTDTQYF
TGTGCCAGCAACCCTTGGGGTGGACAGGCGACCCTCTCTAGCACAGATACGCAGTATTTT
>TRBD1|TRBV6-5|few|TRBJ2-5
CATLTQGETQYF
TGTGCCACCTTAACACAGGGGGAGACCCAGTACTTC
>-|TRBV11-2|-|TRBJ2-2
CASSGTLASGELFF
TGTGCCAGCAGCGGTACTCTCGCCTCCGGGGAGCTGTTTTTT
>-|TRBV14|many|TRBJ1-2
CASSQDGRIGTGYTF
TGTGCCAGCAGCCAAGATGGAAGGATAGGGACCGGCTACACCTTC
>-|TRBV5-1|-|TRBJ2-3
CASSLGLAASTDTQYF
TGCGCCAGCAGCTTGGGGTTAGCGGCCAGCACAGATACGCAGTATTTT
>TRBD1|TRBV30|-|TRBJ2-5
CAWNRGQETQYF
TGTGCCTGGAACAGGGGACAAGAGACCCAGTACTTC
>-|TRBV2|-|TRBJ2-7
CASSYSIVRDDEQYF
TGTGCCAGCAGTTACTCGATCGTTAGGGACGACGAGCAGTACTTC
>-|TRBV7-7|-|TRBJ2-7
CASSLAMRGGSYEQYF
TGTGCCAGCAGCTTAGCCATGAGGGGGGGCTCCTACGAGCAGTACTTC
>TRBD1|TRBV7-9|-|TRBJ1-6
CASSLGTGSPPLHF
TGTGCCAGCAGCTTAGGGACAGGGTCCCCACCCCTCCACTTT
>-|TRBV6-1|few|TRBJ1-2
CASSGLGANYGYTF
TGTGCCAGCTCCGGACTGGGAGCTAACTATGGCTACACCTTC
>-|TRBV5-1|-|TRBJ1-4
CASRLGTPNEKLFF
TGCGCCAGCAGGCTCGGGACACCTAATGAAAAACTGTTTTTT
>-|TRBV6-6|few|TRBJ1-2
CASGIFTGYYTF
TGTGCCAGCGGCATTTTCACAGGGTACTACACCTTC
>-|TRBV19|-|TRBJ1-2
CASSREGENYGYTF
TGTGCCAGTAGTCGCGAGGGGGAGAACTATGGCTACACCTTC
>TRBD1|TRBV13|-|TRBJ2-6
CASSLRKGARGANVLTF
TGTGCCAGCAGCTTACGTAAGGGGGCGCGCGGGGCCAACGTCCTGACTTTC
>TRBD2|TRBV7-6|-|TRBJ2-2
CASSLTSGSGELFF
TGTGCCAGCAGCTTAACTAGCGGGAGCGGGGAGCTGTTTTTT
>TRBD1|TRBV7-6|few|TRBJ1-6
CASSLANRGRPLHF
TGTGCCAGCAGCTTAGCCAACAGGGGGCGGCCCCTCCACTTT
>-|TRBV2|-|TRBJ1-1
CASSRSGGGNTEAFF
TGTGCCAGCAGTAGGTCAGGCGGGGGGAACACTGAAGCTTTCTTT
>-|TRBV21-1|many|TRBJ1-1
CASSTPGKGAMKTEAFF
TGTGCCAGCAGCACTCCTGGGAAAGGGGCCATGAAGACTGAAGCTTTCTTT